What follows describes a single T cell receptor (beta chain). Antigen unknown. TCRdb reworked the 5' RACE reads into one entry per CDR3 protein, no DNA. This listing includes some 160,000 distinct CDR3 sequences. The data were obtained in a study of monozygotic twins with inflammatory bowel disease. Germline V CDR1 and CDR2: SGHRS, YFSETQ. The CDR3 is made up of 14 amino acids. The study's findings and limits: Telling apart the different T cell subtypes was not possible. For IBD, no single strong associated signal or clonotype was supported.

The TCR comes from a human donor with ulcerative colitis or Crohn's disease, or a healthy co-twin of an affected twin (not recorded which). The chain carries TRBV5-1 and TRBJ2-3; absent DNA, TCRdb's TRBD2 call cannot be checked. Sequenced sample: blood. CDR3 loop: CASSLELAPDTQYF.